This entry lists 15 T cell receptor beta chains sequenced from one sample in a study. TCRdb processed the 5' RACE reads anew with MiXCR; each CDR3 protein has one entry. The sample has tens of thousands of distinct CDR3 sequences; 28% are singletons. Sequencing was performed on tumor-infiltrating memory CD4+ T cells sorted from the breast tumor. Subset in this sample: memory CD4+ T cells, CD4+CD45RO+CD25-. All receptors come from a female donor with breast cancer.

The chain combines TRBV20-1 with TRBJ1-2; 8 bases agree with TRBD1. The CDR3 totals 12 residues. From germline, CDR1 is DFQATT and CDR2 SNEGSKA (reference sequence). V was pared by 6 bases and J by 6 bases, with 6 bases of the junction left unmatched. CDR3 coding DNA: TGCAGTGCAAAACCAGGGGGCCATGGCTACACCTTC. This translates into CSAKPGGHGYTF.

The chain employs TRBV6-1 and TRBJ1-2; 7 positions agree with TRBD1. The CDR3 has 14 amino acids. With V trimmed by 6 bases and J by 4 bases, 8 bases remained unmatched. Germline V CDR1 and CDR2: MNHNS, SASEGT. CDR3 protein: CASRPTGTVYGYTF. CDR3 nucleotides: TGTGCCAGCAGACCGACCGGGACAGTCTATGGCTACACCTTC.

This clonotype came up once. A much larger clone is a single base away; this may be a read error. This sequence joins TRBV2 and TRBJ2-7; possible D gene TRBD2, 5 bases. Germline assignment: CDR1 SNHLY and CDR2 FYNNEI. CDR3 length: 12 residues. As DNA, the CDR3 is TGTGCCGGCAGGATGGAGGACTACGAGCAGTACTTC. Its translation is CAGRMEDYEQYF.

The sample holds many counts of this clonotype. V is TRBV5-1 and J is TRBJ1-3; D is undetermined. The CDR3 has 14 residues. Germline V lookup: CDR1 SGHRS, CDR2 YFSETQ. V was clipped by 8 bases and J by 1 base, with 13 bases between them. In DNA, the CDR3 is TGCGCCAGTAAAGAGACCGCGTCTGGAAACACCATATATTTT. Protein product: CASKETASGNTIYF.

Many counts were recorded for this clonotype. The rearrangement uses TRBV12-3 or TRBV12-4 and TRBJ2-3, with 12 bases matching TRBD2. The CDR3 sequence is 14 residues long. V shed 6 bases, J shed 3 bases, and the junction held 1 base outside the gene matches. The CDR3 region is CASRTSGGTDTQYF. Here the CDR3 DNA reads TGTGCCAGCAGGACTAGCGGGGGAACAGATACGCAGTATTTT.

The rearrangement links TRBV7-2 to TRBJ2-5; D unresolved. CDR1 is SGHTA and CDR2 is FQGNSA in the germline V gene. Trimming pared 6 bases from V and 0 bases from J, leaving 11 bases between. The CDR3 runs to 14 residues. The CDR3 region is CASSQGLHQETQYF. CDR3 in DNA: TGTGCCAGCAGTCAAGGGCTACACCAAGAGACCCAGTACTTC.

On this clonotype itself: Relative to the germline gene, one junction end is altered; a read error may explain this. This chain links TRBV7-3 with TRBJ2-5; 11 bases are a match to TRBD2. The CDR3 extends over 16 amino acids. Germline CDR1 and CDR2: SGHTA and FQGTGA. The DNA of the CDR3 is TGTGCCAGCAGCTTATCGGGACTAGCGGCCCAAGAGACCCAATACTTC. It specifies CASSLSGLAAQETQYF.

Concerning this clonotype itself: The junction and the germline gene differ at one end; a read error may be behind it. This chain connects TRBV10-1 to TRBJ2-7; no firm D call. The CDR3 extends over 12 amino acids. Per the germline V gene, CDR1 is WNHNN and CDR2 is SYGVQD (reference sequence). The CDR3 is CAISVLGYEQYF. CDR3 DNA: TGTGCCATCAGCGTTTTGGGCTACGAGCAGTACTTC.

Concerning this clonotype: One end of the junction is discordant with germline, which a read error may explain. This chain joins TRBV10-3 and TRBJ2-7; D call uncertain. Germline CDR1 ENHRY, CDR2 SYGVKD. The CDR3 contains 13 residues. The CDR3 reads CASSYSTEYDQYF. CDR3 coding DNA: TGTGCCAGCAGTTACTCGACCGAGTACGATCAGTACTTC.

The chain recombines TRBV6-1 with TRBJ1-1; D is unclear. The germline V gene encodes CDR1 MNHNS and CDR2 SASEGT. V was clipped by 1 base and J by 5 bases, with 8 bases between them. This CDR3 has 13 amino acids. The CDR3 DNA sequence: TGTGCCAGCAGTGAAGTTCGGTCGACTGAAGCTTTCTTT. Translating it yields CASSEVRSTEAFF.

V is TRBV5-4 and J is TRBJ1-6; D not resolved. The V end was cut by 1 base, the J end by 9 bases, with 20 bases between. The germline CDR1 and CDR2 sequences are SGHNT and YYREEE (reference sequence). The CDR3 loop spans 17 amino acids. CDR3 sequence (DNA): TGTGCCAGCAGCTTGCCTCGAGGGCCTGCTTGGGGTTCACCCCTCCACTTT. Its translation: CASSLPRGPAWGSPLHF.

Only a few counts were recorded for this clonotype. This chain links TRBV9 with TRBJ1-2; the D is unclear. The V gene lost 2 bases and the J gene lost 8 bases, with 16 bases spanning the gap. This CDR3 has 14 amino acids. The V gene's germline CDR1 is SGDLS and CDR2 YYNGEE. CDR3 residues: CASSVQPGDTGYTF. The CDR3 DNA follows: TGTGCCAGCAGCGTTCAACCTGGGGATACGGGCTACACCTTC.

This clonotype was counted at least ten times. The CDR3 spells CASSLSADTQYF. Here the CDR3 DNA reads TGTGCCAGCAGCTTATCTGCAGATACGCAGTATTTT. The chain combines TRBV5-6 with TRBJ2-3, with no clear D. The CDR3 runs 12 residues. Looked up from germline, CDR1 is SGHDT and CDR2 is YYEEEE. Trimming cost V 2 bases and J 4 bases, with 5 bases left between them.

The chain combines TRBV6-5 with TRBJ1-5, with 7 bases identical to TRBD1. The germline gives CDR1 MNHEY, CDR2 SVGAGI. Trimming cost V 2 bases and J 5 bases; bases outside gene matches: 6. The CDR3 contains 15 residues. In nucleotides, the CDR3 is TGTGCCAGCAGTTACAGGGGACAGCGAGATCAGCCCCAGCATTTT. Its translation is CASSYRGQRDQPQHF.

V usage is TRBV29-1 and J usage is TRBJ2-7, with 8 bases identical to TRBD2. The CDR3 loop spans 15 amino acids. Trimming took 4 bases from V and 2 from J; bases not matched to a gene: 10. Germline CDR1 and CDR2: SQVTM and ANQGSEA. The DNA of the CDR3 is TGCAGCGTTGCAAAGGCTAGCGGGCTGACCTACGAGCAGTACTTC. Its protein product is CSVAKASGLTYEQYF.